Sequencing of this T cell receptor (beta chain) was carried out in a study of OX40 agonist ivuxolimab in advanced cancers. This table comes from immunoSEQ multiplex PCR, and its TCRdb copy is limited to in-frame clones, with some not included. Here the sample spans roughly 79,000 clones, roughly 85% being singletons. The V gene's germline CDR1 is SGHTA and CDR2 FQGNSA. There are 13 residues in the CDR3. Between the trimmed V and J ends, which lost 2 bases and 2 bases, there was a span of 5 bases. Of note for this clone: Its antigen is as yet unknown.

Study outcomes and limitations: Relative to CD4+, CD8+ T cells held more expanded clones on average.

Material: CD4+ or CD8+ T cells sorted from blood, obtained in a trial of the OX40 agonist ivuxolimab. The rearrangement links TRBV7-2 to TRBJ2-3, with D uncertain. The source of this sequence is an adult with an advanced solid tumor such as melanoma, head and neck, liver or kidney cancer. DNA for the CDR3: TGTGCCAGCAGCTTAAGCACCACAGATACGCAGTATTTT. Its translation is CASSLSTTDTQYF. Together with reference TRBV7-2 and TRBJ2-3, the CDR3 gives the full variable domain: GAGVSQSPSNKVTEKGKDVELRCDPISGHTALYWYRQSLGQGLEFLIYFQGNSAPDKSGLPSDRFSAERTGGSVSTLTIQRTQQEDSAVYLCASSLSTTDTQYFGPGTRLTVL.